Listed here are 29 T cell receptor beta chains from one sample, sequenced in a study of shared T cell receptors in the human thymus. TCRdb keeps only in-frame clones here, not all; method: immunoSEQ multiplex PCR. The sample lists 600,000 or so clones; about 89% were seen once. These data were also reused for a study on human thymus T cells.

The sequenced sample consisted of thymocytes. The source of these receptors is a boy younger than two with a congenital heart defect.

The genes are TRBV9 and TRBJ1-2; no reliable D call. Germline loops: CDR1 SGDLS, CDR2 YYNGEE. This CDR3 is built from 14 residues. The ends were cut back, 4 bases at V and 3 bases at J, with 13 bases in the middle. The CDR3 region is CASSPRVMDYGYTF. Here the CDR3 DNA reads TGTGCCAGCAGCCCTCGCGTTATGGACTATGGCTACACCTTC.

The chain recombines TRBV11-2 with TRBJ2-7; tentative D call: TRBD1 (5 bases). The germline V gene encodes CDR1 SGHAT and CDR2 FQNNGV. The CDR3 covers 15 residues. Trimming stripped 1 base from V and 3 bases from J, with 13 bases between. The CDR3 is CASSLVAGPDYEQYF. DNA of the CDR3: TGTGCCAGCAGCTTAGTGGCAGGGCCGGACTACGAGCAGTACTTC.

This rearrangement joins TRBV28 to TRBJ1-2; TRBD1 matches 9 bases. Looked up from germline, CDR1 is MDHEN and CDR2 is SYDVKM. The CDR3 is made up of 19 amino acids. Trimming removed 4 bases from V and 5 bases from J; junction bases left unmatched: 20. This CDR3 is CASSSTGGAVWVKPYGYTF. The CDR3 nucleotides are TGTGCCAGCAGTTCCACAGGGGGCGCCGTGTGGGTCAAACCTTATGGCTACACCTTC.

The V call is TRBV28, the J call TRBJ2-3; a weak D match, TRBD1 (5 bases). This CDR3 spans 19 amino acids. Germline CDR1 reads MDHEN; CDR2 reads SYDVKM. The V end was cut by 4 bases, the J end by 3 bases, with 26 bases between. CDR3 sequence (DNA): TGTGCCAGCAGTTATAGCAACAGGCCTAAATGCCCCCGGACAGATACGCAGTATTTT. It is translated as CASSYSNRPKCPRTDTQYF.

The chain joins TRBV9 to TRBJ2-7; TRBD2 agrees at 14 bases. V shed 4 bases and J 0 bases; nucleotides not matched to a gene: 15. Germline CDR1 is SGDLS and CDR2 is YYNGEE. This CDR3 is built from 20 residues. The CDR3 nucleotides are TGTGCCAGCAGCCCAGGGACTAGCGGGAGAAACCCCGAGCCCTCCTACGAGCAGTACTTC. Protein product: CASSPGTSGRNPEPSYEQYF.

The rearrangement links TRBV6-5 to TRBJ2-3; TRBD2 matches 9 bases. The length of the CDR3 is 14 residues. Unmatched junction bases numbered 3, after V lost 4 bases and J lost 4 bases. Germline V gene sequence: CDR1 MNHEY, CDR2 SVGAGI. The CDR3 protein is CASSFASGADTQYF. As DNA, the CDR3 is TGTGCCAGCAGTTTTGCTAGCGGGGCAGATACGCAGTATTTT.

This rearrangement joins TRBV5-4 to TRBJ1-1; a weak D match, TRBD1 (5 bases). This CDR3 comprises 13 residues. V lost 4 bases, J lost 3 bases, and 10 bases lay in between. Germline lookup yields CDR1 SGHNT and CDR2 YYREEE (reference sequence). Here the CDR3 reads CASSPKGDTEAFF. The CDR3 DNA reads TGTGCCAGCAGCCCCAAAGGGGACACTGAAGCTTTCTTT.

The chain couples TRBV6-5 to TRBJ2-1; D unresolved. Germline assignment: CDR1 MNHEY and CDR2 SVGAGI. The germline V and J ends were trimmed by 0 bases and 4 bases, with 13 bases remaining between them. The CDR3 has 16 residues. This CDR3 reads CASSYSPRIGYNEQFF. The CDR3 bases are TGTGCCAGCAGTTACTCTCCTAGAATCGGGTACAATGAGCAGTTCTTC.

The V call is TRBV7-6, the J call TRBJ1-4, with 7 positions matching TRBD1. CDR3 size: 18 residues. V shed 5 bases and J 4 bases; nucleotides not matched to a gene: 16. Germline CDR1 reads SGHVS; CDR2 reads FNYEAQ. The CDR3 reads CASSRPRGRGENNEKLFF. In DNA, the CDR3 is TGTGCCAGCAGCCGCCCTAGGGGGCGAGGAGAGAATAATGAAAAACTGTTTTTT.

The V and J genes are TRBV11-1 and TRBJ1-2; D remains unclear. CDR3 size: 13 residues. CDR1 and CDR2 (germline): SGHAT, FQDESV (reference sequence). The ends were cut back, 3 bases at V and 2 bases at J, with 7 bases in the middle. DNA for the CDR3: TGTGCCAGCAGCTTTAAGCGGAACTATGGCTACACCTTC. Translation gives CASSFKRNYGYTF. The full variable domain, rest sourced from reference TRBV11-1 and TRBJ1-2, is EAEVAQSPRYKITEKSQAVAFWCDPISGHATLYWYRQILGQGPELLVQFQDESVVDDSQLPKDRFSAERLKGVDSTLKIQPAELGDSAMYLCASSFKRNYGYTFGSGTRLTVV.

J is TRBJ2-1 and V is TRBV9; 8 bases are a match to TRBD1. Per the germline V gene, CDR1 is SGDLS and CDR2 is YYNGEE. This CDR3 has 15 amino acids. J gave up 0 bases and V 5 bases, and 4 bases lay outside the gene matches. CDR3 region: CASSRGQGSYNEQFF. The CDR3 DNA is TGTGCCAGCAGTCGAGGACAGGGCTCCTACAATGAGCAGTTCTTC.

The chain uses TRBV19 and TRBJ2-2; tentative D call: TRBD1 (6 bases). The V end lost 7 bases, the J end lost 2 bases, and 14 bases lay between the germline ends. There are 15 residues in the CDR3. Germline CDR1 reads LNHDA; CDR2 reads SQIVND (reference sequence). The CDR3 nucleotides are TGTGCCAGTATTGAACAGGGCCGAAACACCGGGGAGCTGTTTTTT. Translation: CASIEQGRNTGELFF.

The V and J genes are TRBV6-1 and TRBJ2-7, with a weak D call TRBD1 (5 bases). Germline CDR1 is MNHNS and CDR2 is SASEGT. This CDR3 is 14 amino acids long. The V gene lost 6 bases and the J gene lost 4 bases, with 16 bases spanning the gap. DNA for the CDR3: TGTGCCAGCAGCCTGACCCACCAGGGTTACGAGCAGTACTTC. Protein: CASSLTHQGYEQYF.

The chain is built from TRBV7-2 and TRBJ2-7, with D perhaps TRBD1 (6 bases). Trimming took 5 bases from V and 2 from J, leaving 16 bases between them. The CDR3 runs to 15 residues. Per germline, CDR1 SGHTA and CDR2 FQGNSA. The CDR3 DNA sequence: TGTGCCAGCAGCAAAATTACAGGGACAACCTACGAGCAGTACTTC. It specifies CASSKITGTTYEQYF.

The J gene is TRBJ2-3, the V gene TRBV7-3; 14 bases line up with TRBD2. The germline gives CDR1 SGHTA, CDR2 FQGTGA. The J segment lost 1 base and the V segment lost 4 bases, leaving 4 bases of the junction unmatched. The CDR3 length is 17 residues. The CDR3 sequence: CASSSTGLAGGTDTQYF. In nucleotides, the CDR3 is TGTGCCAGCAGCTCCACGGGACTAGCGGGGGGCACAGATACGCAGTATTTT. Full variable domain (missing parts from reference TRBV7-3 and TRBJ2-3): GAGVSQTPSNKVTEKGKYVELRCDPISGHTALYWYRQSLGQGPEFLIYFQGTGAADDSGLPNDRFFAVRPEGSVSTLKIQRTERGDSAVYLCASSSTGLAGGTDTQYFGPGTRLTVL.

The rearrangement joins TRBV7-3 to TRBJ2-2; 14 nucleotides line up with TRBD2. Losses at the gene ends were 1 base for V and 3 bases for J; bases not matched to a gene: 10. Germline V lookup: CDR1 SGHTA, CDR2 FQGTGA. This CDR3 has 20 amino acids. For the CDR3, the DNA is TGTGCCAGCAGCTTAAAGGCCCGGACTAGCGGGGGGCATCACACCGGGGAGCTGTTTTTT. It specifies CASSLKARTSGGHHTGELFF.

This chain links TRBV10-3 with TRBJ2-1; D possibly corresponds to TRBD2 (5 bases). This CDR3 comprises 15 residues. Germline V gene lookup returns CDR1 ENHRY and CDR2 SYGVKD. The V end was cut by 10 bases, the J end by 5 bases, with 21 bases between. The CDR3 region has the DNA TGTGCCACCAAGGGAATTCCGGGATCCGACAATGAGCAGTTCTTC. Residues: CATKGIPGSDNEQFF.

DNA for the CDR3: TGTGCCAGCAGCTCCCTGGGACAGGGGGCCTACGAGCAGTACTTC. It specifies CASSSLGQGAYEQYF. The genes are TRBV28 and TRBJ2-7; 11 positions agree with TRBD1. This CDR3 is built from 15 residues. V gave up 6 bases and J gave up 2 bases; unmatched junction bases: 6. Per germline, CDR1 MDHEN and CDR2 SYDVKM.

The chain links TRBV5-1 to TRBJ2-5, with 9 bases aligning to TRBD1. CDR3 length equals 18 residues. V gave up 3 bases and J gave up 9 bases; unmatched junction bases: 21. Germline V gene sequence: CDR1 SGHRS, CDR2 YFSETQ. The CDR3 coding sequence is TGCGCCAGCAGCTCCACGTGGCCCGCGGCCAGACAGGGGGAGGCCCAGTACTTC. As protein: CASSSTWPAARQGEAQYF.

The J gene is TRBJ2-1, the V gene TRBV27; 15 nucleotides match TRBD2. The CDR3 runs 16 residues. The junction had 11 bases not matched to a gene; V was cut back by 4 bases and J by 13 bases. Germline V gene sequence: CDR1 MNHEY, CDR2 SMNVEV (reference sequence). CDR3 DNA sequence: TGTGCCAGCAGTTACACCCGGACTAGCGGGGGGGCCGGACAGTTCTTC. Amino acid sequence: CASSYTRTSGGAGQFF.

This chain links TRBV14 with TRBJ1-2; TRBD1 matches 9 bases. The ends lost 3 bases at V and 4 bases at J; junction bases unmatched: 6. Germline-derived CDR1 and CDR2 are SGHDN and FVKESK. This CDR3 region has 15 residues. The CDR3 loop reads CASSQSGTGFYGYTF. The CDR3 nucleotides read TGTGCCAGCAGCCAGTCCGGGACAGGGTTCTATGGCTACACCTTC.

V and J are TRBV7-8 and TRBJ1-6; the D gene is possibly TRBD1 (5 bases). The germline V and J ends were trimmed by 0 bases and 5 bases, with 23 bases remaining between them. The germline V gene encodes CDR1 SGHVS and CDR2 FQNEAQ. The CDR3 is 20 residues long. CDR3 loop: CASSLAPWLGEGLDNSPLHF. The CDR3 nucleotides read TGTGCCAGCAGCTTAGCCCCGTGGCTAGGGGAGGGCCTAGATAATTCACCCCTCCACTTT.

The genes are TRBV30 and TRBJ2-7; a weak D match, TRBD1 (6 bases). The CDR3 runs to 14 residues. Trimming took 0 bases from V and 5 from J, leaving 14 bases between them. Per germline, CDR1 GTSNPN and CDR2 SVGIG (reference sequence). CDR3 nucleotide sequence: TGTGCCTGGAGTGTACGGTCAAGACAGGACGAGCAGTACTTC. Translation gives CAWSVRSRQDEQYF.

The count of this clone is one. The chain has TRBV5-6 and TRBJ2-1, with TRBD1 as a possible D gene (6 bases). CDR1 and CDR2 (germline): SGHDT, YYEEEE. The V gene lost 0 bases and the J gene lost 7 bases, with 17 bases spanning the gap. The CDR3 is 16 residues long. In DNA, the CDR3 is TGTGCCAGCAGCTTGGCCTTGGGACAAGAGGGGAATGAGCAGTTCTTC. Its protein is CASSLALGQEGNEQFF.

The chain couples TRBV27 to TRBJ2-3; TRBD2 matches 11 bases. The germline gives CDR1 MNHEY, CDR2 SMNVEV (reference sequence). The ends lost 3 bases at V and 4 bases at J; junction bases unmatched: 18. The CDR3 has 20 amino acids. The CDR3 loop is CASSFLPQRPSGRPPDTQYF. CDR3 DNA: TGTGCCAGCAGTTTTTTGCCCCAACGCCCTAGCGGGAGGCCTCCAGATACGCAGTATTTT.

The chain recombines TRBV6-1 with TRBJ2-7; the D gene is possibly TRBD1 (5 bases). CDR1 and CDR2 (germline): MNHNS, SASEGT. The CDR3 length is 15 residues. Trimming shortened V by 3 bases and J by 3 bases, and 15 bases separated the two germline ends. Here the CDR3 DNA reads TGTGCCAGCAGTGACCTACCAGGGAACCTCTACGAGCAGTACTTC. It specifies CASSDLPGNLYEQYF.

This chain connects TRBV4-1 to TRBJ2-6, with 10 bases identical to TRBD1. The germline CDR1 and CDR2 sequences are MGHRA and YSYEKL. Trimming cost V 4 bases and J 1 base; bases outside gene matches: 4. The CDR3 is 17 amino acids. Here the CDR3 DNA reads TGCGCCAGCAGCCTTCGACAGGGGGCATCTGGGGCCAACGTCCTGACTTTC. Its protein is CASSLRQGASGANVLTF.

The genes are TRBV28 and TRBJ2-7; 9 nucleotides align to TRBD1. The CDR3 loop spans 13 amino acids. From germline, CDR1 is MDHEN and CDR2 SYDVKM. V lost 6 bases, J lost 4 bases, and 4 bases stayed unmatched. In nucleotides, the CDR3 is TGTGCCAGCAGCTGGACAGGGGCTTACGAGCAGTACTTC. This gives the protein CASSWTGAYEQYF.

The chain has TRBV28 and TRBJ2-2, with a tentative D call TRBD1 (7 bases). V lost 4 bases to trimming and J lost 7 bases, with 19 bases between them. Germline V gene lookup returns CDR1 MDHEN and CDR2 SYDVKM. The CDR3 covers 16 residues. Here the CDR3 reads CASSSDYRGGVGELFF. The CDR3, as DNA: TGTGCCAGCAGTTCGGACTACAGGGGCGGGGTCGGGGAGCTGTTTTTT.